These T cell receptor beta chains were read from a single sample in a study of T cells after posttransplantation cyclophosphamide. Sequencing used immunoSEQ multiplex PCR; TCRdb keeps in-frame clones, though not all of them. Recorded here are tens of thousands of clones, none singletons. Material for sequencing was PBMCs. The source of these receptors is a woman aged 55-70 years in good health, CMV-negative, and a related stem cell transplant donor. CDR3s include the opening cysteine and the closing phenylalanine or tryptophan. A D gene is named only where the DNA matches it firmly. Clone size is not always given. Where it is, it says once, few, many or a class for expanded clones.

TRBJ2-6,-,TRBV6-6,many,TGTGCCAGCAGCCTAACAGGGTCTGGGGCCAACGTCCTGACTTTC,CASSLTGSGANVLTF
TRBJ1-1,TRBD1,TRBV12-3/TRBV12-4,many,TGTGCCAGCAGTCGTCTGGGACAGGGGCTGGGCACTGAAGCTTTCTTT,CASSRLGQGLGTEAFF
TRBJ1-1,-,TRBV28,many,TGTGCCAGCAGTTGGGGGACTCACACTGAAGCTTTCTTT,CASSWGTHTEAFF
TRBJ2-5,TRBD2,TRBV15,-,TGTGCCACCAGCAGAGATCCAGCGGGAGAAGAGACCCAGTACTTC,CATSRDPAGEETQYF
TRBJ1-3,TRBD1,TRBV11-3,few,TGTGCCAGCAGCAAGGGACAGGGGCCCTCTGGAAACACCATATATTTT,CASSKGQGPSGNTIYF
TRBJ1-1,-,TRBV12-3/TRBV12-4,many,TGTGCCAGCAGTTTCAAGACAGGGAACACTGAAGCTTTCTTT,CASSFKTGNTEAFF
TRBJ1-1,-,TRBV12-3/TRBV12-4,many,TGTGCCAGCAGGACCCAGGGGATTCCGACTGAAGCTTTCTTT,CASRTQGIPTEAFF
TRBJ2-1,-,TRBV24-1,many,TGTGCCACCAGTGACCCCCCCCCTAGCGCCAGCTCCTACAATGAGCAGTTCTTC,CATSDPPPSASSYNEQFF
TRBJ2-2,TRBD1,TRBV7-6,-,TGTGCCAGCAGCCCCCACGCTCAGACAGGGGTGGCCGGGGAGCTGTTTTTT,CASSPHAQTGVAGELFF
TRBJ2-3,TRBD1,TRBV5-1,many,TGCGCCAGCAGCCAGGACAGGGCTCCAGATACGCAGTATTTT,CASSQDRAPDTQYF
TRBJ2-2,-,TRBV2,many,TGTGCCAGCAGTGTCCAGGGATACACCGGGGAGCTGTTTTTT,CASSVQGYTGELFF
TRBJ2-7,-,TRBV12-3/TRBV12-4,many,TGTGCCAGCAGTTCGGGACTCCCCTCCTACGAGCAGTACTTC,CASSSGLPSYEQYF
TRBJ1-1,-,TRBV28,-,TGTGCCAGCAGCCAGGGAAACACTGAAGCTTTCTTT,CASSQGNTEAFF
TRBJ1-2,TRBD1,TRBV12-3/TRBV12-4,-,TGTGCCAGCAGAGGACAGGGAAACTATGGCTACACCTTC,CASRGQGNYGYTF
TRBJ2-7,-,TRBV12-3/TRBV12-4,many,TGTGCCAGCAGTTCGTTCAGGGGACCCAACTACGAGCAGTACTTC,CASSSFRGPNYEQYF
TRBJ1-1,TRBD1,TRBV4-1,many,TGCGCCAGCAGCCGCACTGGGACAGGGAAAGCTTTCTTT,CASSRTGTGKAFF
TRBJ1-4,-,TRBV5-1,many,TGCGCCAGCAGCTTGGCCGACGGGGGGGATGAAAAACTGTTTTTT,CASSLADGGDEKLFF
TRBJ2-1,TRBD1,TRBV19,many,TGTGCCAGTAGTGTTCCCGCCGGGACAGGAAGGAATGAGCAGTTCTTC,CASSVPAGTGRNEQFF
TRBJ2-1,-,TRBV7-3,many,TGTGCCAGCAGCGTACCGGGGTCCAATGAGCAGTTCTTC,CASSVPGSNEQFF
TRBJ2-7,-,TRBV19,many,TGTGCCAGTAGTCCCCCGGGTCAAGAGCGAGGCGAGCAGTACTTC,CASSPPGQERGEQYF
TRBJ2-3,TRBD1,TRBV30,-,TGTGCCTGGAGTGTACTTGGACAGGGGACAGATACGCAGTATTTT,CAWSVLGQGTDTQYF
TRBJ2-7,-,TRBV6-2/TRBV6-3,many,TGTGCCAGCAGGACTGGAGGGACAGTTTTTTACGAGCAGTACTTC,CASRTGGTVFYEQYF
TRBJ1-5,-,TRBV19,-,TGTGCCAGTACCGGAGACAGGAAAAATCATCAGCCCCAGCATTTT,CASTGDRKNHQPQHF
TRBJ1-1,-,TRBV15,-,TGTGCCACCAGCAGAGAAACAGGCGGTTACACTGAAGCTTTCTTT,CATSRETGGYTEAFF
TRBJ1-5,-,TRBV5-4,-,TGTGCCAGCAGCTTGGAGGGCAATAATCAGCCCCAGCATTTT,CASSLEGNNQPQHF
TRBJ2-7,TRBD2,TRBV7-9,many,TGTGCCAGCAGCTTAAGGCTAGCGGGGGCACGCTCCTACGAGCAGTACTTC,CASSLRLAGARSYEQYF
TRBJ2-2,TRBD2,TRBV4-2,few,TGTGCCAGCAGCCGCCAAGGGAGGGACTCCGCGAACACCGGGGAGCTGTTTTTT,CASSRQGRDSANTGELFF
TRBJ1-1,-,TRBV6-1,many,TGTGCCAGCAGTGAAGAACAAGAGAACACTGAAGCTTTCTTT,CASSEEQENTEAFF
TRBJ2-3,-,TRBV4-1,many,TGCGCCAGCAGCCCCAGGGATAACACAGATACGCAGTATTTT,CASSPRDNTDTQYF
TRBJ1-1,TRBD1,TRBV5-1,many,TGCGCCAGCAGCCCCGGGACAGCGACGGAAGCTTTCTTT,CASSPGTATEAFF
TRBJ2-5,-,TRBV4-1,few,TGCGCCAGCAGCCAAGGTGGTAGCTTGGAGACCCAGTACTTC,CASSQGGSLETQYF
TRBJ1-1,-,TRBV9,many,TGTGCCAGCAGCTCTGCCCCAGGGGCAGAAGCTTTCTTT,CASSSAPGAEAFF
TRBJ2-7,-,TRBV5-8,many,TGTGCCAGCACCCGGGGAAATAGCGGAGCCTACGAGCAGTACTTC,CASTRGNSGAYEQYF
TRBJ2-3,TRBD1,TRBV4-1,many,TGCGCCAGCAGAGATGGGACAGTGGATAAAGATACGCAGTATTTT,CASRDGTVDKDTQYF
TRBJ2-2,-,TRBV28,-,TGTGCCAGCAGTCCGTCCCTACCGGGGGCCGGGGAGCTGTTTTTT,CASSPSLPGAGELFF
TRBJ1-3,-,TRBV9,-,TGTGCCAGCACCCCCTCGGGGGGAATGACTGGAAACACCATATATTTT,CASTPSGGMTGNTIYF
TRBJ1-2,-,TRBV7-2,many,TGTGCCAGCAGCTTTAGTCCTTGGGGCTACACCTTC,CASSFSPWGYTF
TRBJ2-2,TRBD2,TRBV5-1,many,TGCGCCAGCAAATCGGGCGGGAGTGTCGGGGAGCTGTTTTTT,CASKSGGSVGELFF